This TCR beta chain was found in a study of HIV-infected patients and healthy controls. Reverse transcription used 450 to 650 ng RNA and constant-region primers for alpha and beta. Alpha and beta chain libraries were made separately by chain-specific third strand synthesis with multiplexing indices. TCRdb analysed the 5' RACE reads with MiXCR anew, one entry per CDR3 protein. Of around 20,000 distinct CDR3 sequences listed, 9.5% to 15% are singletons. Germline V lookup: CDR1 SGHTA, CDR2 FQGNSA. The V gene lost 1 base and the J gene lost 8 bases, with 14 bases spanning the gap. There are 15 residues in the CDR3. This clonotype was seen a few times. No cell fractionation was done, so the repertoire covers all unsorted peripheral blood T cells. RNA came from under 3 ml of peripheral blood.

The chain couples TRBV7-2 to TRBJ1-4, with D possibly TRBD1 on 6 matching bases. Sequences were obtained from blood. The origin of this receptor is an adult in good health. CDR3 amino acids: CASSLGAGGREKLFF. CDR3 nucleotide sequence: TGTGCCAGCAGCTTAGGAGCCGGGGGCAGAGAAAAACTGTTTTTT.